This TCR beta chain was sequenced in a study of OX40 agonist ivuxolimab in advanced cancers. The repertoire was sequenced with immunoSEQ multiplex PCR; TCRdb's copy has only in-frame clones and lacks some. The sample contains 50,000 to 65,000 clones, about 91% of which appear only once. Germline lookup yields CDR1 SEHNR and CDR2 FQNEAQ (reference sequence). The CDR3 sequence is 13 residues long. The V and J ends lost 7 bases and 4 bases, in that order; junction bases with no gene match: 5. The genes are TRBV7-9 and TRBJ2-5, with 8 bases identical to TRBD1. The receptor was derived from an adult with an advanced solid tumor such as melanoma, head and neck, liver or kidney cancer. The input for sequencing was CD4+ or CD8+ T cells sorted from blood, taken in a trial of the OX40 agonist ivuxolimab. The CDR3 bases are TGTGCCAGCACCTCTACAGGGGGAGAGACCCAGTACTTC. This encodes CASTSTGGETQYF.